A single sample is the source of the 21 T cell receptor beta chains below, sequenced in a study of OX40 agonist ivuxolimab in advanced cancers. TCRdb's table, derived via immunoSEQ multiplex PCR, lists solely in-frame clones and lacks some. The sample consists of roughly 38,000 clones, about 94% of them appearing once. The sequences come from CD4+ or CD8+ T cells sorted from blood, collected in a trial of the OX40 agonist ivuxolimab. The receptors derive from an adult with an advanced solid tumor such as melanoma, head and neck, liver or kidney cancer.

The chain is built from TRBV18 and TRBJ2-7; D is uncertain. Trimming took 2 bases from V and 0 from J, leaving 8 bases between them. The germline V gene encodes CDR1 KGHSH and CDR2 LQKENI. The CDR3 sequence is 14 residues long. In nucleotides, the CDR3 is TGTGCCAGCTCACCAAGGACGGACTCCTACGAGCAGTACTTC. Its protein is CASSPRTDSYEQYF.

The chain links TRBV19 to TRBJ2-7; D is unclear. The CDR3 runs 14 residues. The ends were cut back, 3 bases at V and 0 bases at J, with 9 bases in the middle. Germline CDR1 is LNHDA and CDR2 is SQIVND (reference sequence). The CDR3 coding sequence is TGTGCCAGTAGTATGGTTGAGAGCTCCTACGAGCAGTACTTC. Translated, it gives CASSMVESSYEQYF.

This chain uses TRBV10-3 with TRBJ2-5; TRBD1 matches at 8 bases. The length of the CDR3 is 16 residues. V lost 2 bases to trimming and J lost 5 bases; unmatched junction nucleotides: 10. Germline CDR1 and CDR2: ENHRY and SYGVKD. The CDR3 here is CAISEIEDRVGETQYF. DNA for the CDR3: TGTGCCATCAGTGAGATCGAGGACAGGGTTGGGGAGACCCAGTACTTC.

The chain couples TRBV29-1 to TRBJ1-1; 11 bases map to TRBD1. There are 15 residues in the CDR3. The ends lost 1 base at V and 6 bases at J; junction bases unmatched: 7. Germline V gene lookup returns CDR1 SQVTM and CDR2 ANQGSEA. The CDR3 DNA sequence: TGCAGCGTTGAAGGGACAGGGGGCGATTTAGCTGAAGCTTTCTTT. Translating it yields CSVEGTGGDLAEAFF.

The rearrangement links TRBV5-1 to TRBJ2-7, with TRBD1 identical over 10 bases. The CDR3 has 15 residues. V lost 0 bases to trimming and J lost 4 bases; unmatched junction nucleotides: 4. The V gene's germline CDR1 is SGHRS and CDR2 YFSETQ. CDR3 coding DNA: TGCGCCAGCAGCTTGGGGACAGGGGGTAGGTACGAGCAGTACTTC. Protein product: CASSLGTGGRYEQYF.

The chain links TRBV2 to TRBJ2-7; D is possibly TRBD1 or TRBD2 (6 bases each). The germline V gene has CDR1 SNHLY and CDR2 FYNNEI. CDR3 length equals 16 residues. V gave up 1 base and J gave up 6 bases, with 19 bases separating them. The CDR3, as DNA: TGTGCCAGCAGTGAAGGTCTGGGACTGGGGGGCTCCGAGCAGTACTTC. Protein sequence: CASSEGLGLGGSEQYF.

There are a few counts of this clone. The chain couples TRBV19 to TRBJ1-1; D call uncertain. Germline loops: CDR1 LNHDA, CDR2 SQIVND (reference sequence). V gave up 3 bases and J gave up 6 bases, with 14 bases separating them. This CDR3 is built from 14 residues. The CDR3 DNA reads TGTGCCAGTAGTATCTTGGGAGGGAAAGCTGAAGCTTTCTTT. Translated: CASSILGGKAEAFF.

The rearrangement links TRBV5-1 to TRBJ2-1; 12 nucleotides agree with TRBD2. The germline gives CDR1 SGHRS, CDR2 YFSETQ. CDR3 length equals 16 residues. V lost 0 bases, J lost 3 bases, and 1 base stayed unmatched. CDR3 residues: CASSLGLAGVYNEQFF. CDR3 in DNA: TGCGCCAGCAGCTTGGGACTAGCGGGAGTCTACAATGAGCAGTTCTTC.

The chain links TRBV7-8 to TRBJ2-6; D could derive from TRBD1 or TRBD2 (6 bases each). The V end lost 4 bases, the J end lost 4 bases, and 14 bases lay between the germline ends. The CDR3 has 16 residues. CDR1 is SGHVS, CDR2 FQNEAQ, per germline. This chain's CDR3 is CASSSSGGDGANVLTF. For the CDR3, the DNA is TGTGCCAGCAGCTCGTCCGGGGGCGACGGGGCCAACGTCCTGACTTTC. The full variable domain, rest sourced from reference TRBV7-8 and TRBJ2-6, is GAGVSQSPRYKVAKRGQDVALRCDPISGHVSLFWYQQALGQGPEFLTYFQNEAQLDKSGLPSDRFFAERPEGSVSTLKIQRTQQEDSAVYLCASSSSGGDGANVLTFGAGSRLTVL.

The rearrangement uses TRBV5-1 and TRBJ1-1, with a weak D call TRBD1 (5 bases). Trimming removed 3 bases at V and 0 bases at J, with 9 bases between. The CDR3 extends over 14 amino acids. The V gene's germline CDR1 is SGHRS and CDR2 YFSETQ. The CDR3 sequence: CASSYGHLNTEAFF. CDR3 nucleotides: TGCGCCAGCAGCTACGGACACCTGAACACTGAAGCTTTCTTT.

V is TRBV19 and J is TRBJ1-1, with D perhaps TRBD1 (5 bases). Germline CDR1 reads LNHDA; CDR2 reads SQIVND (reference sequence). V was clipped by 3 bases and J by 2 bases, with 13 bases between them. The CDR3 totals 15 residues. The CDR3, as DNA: TGTGCCAGTAGTATCCTCGGGGGGGGAAACACTGAAGCTTTCTTT. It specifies CASSILGGGNTEAFF.

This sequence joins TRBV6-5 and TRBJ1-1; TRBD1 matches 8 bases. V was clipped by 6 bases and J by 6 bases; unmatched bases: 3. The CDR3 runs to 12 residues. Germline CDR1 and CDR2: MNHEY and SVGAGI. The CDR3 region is CASSGQGPEAFF. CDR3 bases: TGTGCCAGCAGCGGACAGGGCCCTGAAGCTTTCTTT.

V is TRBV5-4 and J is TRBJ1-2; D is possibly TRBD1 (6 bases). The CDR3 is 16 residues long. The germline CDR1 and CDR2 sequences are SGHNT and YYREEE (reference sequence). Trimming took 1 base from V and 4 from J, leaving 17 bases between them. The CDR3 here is CASSLTGQKRPYGYTF. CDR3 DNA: TGTGCCAGCAGCTTGACAGGACAGAAACGGCCCTATGGCTACACCTTC. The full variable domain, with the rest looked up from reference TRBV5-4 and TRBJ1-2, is ETGVTQSPTHLIKTRGQQVTLRCSSQSGHNTVSWYQQALGQGPQFIFQYYREEENGRGNFPPRFSGLQFPNYSSELNVNALELDDSALYLCASSLTGQKRPYGYTFGSGTRLTVV.

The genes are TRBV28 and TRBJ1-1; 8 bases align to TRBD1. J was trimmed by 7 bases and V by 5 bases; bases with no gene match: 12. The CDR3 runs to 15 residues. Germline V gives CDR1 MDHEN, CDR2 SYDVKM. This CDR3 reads CASSLRWDRIYEAFF. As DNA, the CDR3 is TGTGCCAGCAGTCTTCGCTGGGACAGGATCTATGAAGCTTTCTTT.

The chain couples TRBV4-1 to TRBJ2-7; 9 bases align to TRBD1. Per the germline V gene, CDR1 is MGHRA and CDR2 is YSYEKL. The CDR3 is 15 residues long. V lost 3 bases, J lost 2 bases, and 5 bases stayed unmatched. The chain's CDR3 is CASSHRQGGTYEQYF. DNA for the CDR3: TGCGCCAGCAGCCATCGACAGGGGGGTACCTACGAGCAGTACTTC.

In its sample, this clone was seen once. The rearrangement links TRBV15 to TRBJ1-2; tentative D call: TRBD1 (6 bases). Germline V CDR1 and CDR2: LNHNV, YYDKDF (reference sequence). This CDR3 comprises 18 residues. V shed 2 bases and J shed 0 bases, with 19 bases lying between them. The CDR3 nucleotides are TGTGCCACCAGCAGACCTATGACCCCGGGGGCAGCTAACTATGGCTACACCTTC. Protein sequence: CATSRPMTPGAANYGYTF.

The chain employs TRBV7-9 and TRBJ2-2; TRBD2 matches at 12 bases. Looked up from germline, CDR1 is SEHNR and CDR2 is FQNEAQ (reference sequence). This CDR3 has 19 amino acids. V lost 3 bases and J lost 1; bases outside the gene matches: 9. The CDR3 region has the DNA TGTGCCAGCAGCTTTCTATTGATGACTAGCGGGGGGAACACCGGGGAGCTGTTTTTT. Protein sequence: CASSFLLMTSGGNTGELFF.

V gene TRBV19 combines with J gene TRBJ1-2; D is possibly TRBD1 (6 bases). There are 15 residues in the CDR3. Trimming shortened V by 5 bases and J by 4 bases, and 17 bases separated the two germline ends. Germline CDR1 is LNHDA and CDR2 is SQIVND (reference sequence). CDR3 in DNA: TGTGCCAGTAGTTGGGGGCAGGGGACGAGCTATGGCTACACCTTC. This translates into CASSWGQGTSYGYTF.

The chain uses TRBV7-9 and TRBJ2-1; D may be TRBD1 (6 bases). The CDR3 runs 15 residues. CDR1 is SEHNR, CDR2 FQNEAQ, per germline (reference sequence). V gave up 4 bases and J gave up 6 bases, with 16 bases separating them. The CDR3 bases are TGTGCCAGCAGCTCGACCGACAGGTCGGTCAATGAGCAGTTCTTC. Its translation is CASSSTDRSVNEQFF.

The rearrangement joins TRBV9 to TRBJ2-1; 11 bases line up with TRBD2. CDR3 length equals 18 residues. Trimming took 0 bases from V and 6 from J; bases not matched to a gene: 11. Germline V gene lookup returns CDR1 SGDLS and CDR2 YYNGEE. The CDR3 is CASSVALSSGRDPNEQFF. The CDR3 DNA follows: TGTGCCAGCAGCGTAGCTCTGAGTAGCGGGAGGGACCCCAATGAGCAGTTCTTC.

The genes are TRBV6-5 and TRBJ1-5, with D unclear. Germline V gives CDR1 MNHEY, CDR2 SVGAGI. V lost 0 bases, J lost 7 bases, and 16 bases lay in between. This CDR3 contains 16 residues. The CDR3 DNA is TGTGCCAGCAGTTACTCGGGGTTTGGTTTAGGGCAGCCCCAGCATTTT. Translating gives CASSYSGFGLGQPQHF.